Listed below are T cell receptor beta chains from one sample, sequenced in a study of blood T cell repertoires in COVID-19. Sequencing was performed with immunoSEQ multiplex PCR; in TCRdb, only in-frame clones are kept and a portion is missing. This table has some 360,000 clones, around 87% appearing once. The sample comprised peripheral blood. The receptor source for this set is a woman aged 60 to 75 with COVID-19, enrolled during active disease. The CDR3 runs from the conserved cysteine through the conserved F or W. Each record gives: J gene, V gene, D gene, clone size, CDR3 protein, CDR3 DNA. D genes are given only for firm matches. Clone size is stated in some rows and not others, as once, few, many or a class when expanded.

j_call: TRBJ2-5
v_call: TRBV5-5
d_call: TRBD1
clone_size: .
cdr3_aa: CASSVGYGTGYQETQYF
cdr3_nt: TGTGCCAGCAGCGTCGGATATGGGACAGGGTACCAAGAGACCCAGTACTTC

j_call: TRBJ2-1
v_call: TRBV7-3
d_call: TRBD2
clone_size: .
cdr3_aa: CASSSTGTSGGNEQFF
cdr3_nt: TGTGCCAGCAGCTCTACCGGGACTAGCGGGGGCAATGAGCAGTTCTTC

j_call: TRBJ2-2
v_call: TRBV5-1
d_call: TRBD1
clone_size: once
cdr3_aa: CASSASTGANTGELFF
cdr3_nt: TGCGCCAGCAGCGCCTCGACAGGGGCGAACACCGGGGAGCTGTTTTTT

j_call: TRBJ2-4
v_call: TRBV7-9
d_call: TRBD2
clone_size: .
cdr3_aa: CASSLSGTASIQYF
cdr3_nt: TGTGCCAGCAGCTTAAGCGGGACCGCCAGCATTCAGTACTTC

j_call: TRBJ2-7
v_call: TRBV27
d_call: .
clone_size: .
cdr3_aa: CASSVSTGGLYEQYF
cdr3_nt: TGTGCCAGCAGTGTGTCAACCGGGGGTTTATACGAGCAGTACTTC

j_call: TRBJ1-1
v_call: TRBV30
d_call: TRBD1
clone_size: .
cdr3_aa: CAWSAPDRGTEAFF
cdr3_nt: TGTGCCTGGAGTGCGCCGGACAGGGGCACTGAAGCTTTCTTT

j_call: TRBJ1-4
v_call: TRBV18
d_call: .
clone_size: .
cdr3_aa: CASSRGHLNEKLFF
cdr3_nt: TGTGCCAGCTCACGGGGACATTTAAATGAAAAACTGTTTTTT

j_call: TRBJ1-2
v_call: TRBV19
d_call: .
clone_size: once
cdr3_aa: CASSIAGGYTF
cdr3_nt: TGTGCCAGTAGTATCGCAGGTGGCTACACCTTC

j_call: TRBJ2-1
v_call: TRBV19
d_call: .
clone_size: .
cdr3_aa: CASTTGTHRYNEQFF
cdr3_nt: TGTGCCAGTACCACCGGGACTCATCGATACAATGAGCAGTTCTTC

j_call: TRBJ2-1
v_call: TRBV28
d_call: .
clone_size: .
cdr3_aa: CATAGYNEQFF
cdr3_nt: TGTGCCACCGCGGGGTACAATGAGCAGTTCTTC

j_call: TRBJ1-4
v_call: TRBV4-1
d_call: TRBD1
clone_size: .
cdr3_aa: CASSPYLSGAQQGAPNEKLFF
cdr3_nt: TGCGCCAGCAGCCCATACCTTAGCGGGGCGCAACAGGGGGCCCCTAATGAAAAACTGTTTTTT

j_call: TRBJ2-1
v_call: TRBV7-9
d_call: .
clone_size: .
cdr3_aa: CASSFLTSSSYNEQFF
cdr3_nt: TGTGCCAGCAGCTTTTTAACCTCGAGCTCCTACAATGAGCAGTTCTTC

j_call: TRBJ2-5
v_call: TRBV5-1
d_call: TRBD1
clone_size: .
cdr3_aa: CASSPGQGRGETQYF
cdr3_nt: TGCGCCAGCAGCCCGGGACAGGGAAGGGGAGAGACCCAGTACTTC

j_call: TRBJ2-7
v_call: TRBV2
d_call: .
clone_size: once
cdr3_aa: CARADYQRGEQYF
cdr3_nt: TGTGCCAGAGCGGACTACCAGAGGGGTGAGCAGTACTTC

j_call: TRBJ2-7
v_call: TRBV2
d_call: TRBD1
clone_size: few
cdr3_aa: CASSPQGALEQYF
cdr3_nt: TGTGCCAGCAGCCCACAGGGGGCGCTTGAGCAGTACTTC

j_call: TRBJ1-2
v_call: TRBV15
d_call: .
clone_size: .
cdr3_aa: CATSQGRGSGYTF
cdr3_nt: TGTGCCACCAGTCAAGGGCGGGGTTCTGGCTACACCTTC

j_call: TRBJ2-2
v_call: TRBV5-6
d_call: .
clone_size: few
cdr3_aa: CASSWTASSFPNTGELFF
cdr3_nt: TGTGCCAGCAGCTGGACAGCTTCTTCTTTTCCGAACACCGGGGAGCTGTTTTTT

j_call: TRBJ1-5
v_call: TRBV28
d_call: TRBD1
clone_size: .
cdr3_aa: CASGGQGKPQHF
cdr3_nt: TGTGCCAGCGGCGGACAGGGCAAACCCCAGCATTTT

j_call: TRBJ2-7
v_call: TRBV11-3
d_call: .
clone_size: .
cdr3_aa: CASSFNSDEQYF
cdr3_nt: TGTGCCAGCAGCTTTAATAGCGACGAGCAGTACTTC

j_call: TRBJ2-3
v_call: TRBV10-1
d_call: TRBD2
clone_size: few
cdr3_aa: CASSDRGVVQYF
cdr3_nt: TGCGCCAGCAGTGATCGGGGGGTTGTGCAGTATTTT

j_call: TRBJ1-1
v_call: TRBV24-1
d_call: .
clone_size: .
cdr3_aa: CATSDWGNTEAFF
cdr3_nt: TGTGCCACCAGTGATTGGGGCAACACTGAAGCTTTCTTT

j_call: TRBJ1-5
v_call: TRBV6-5
d_call: .
clone_size: .
cdr3_aa: CASSYSPGAGQPQHF
cdr3_nt: TGTGCCAGCAGTTACTCCCCAGGGGCTGGTCAGCCCCAGCATTTT

j_call: TRBJ1-6
v_call: TRBV9
d_call: TRBD1
clone_size: .
cdr3_aa: CASSSPRQGVSPLHF
cdr3_nt: TGTGCCAGCAGCTCCCCCCGACAGGGAGTATCACCCCTCCACTTT

j_call: TRBJ2-7
v_call: TRBV9
d_call: .
clone_size: once
cdr3_aa: CASSVNFGYEQYF
cdr3_nt: TGTGCCAGCAGCGTAAATTTCGGTTACGAGCAGTACTTC